By its share, the clone carrying this T cell receptor beta chain is medium-sized (0.01 to 0.1%). Its antigen is not identified. The study's findings and limits: The TCR gene usage of tumor memory CD4+ T cells clustered together with blood and lymph node memory CD4+ cells and with lymph node naive CD4+ cells. The larger cohort examined one V-J beta rearrangement, not whole repertoires.

TCRdb itself ran the 5' RACE reads through MiXCR, one entry per CDR3 protein. Here the sample spans tens of thousands of distinct CDR3 sequences, 28% being singletons. The germline V gene encodes CDR1 SGHRS and CDR2 YFSETQ. This CDR3 spans 15 amino acids. Trimming removed 4 bases from V and 4 bases from J; junction bases left unmatched: 6. Naive CD4+ cells had CD25+ Tregs removed. The V call is TRBV5-1, the J call TRBJ2-2; 8 positions agree with TRBD2. Source material: naive CD4+ T cells sorted from blood. Subset specified: naive CD4+ T cells, CD4+CD45RA+CD25-. The sequence was collected from a female donor with breast cancer. DNA for the CDR3: TGCGCCAGCAGCCAGACTAGCGTAGTCACCGGGGAGCTGTTTTTT. Its protein product is CASSQTSVVTGELFF.